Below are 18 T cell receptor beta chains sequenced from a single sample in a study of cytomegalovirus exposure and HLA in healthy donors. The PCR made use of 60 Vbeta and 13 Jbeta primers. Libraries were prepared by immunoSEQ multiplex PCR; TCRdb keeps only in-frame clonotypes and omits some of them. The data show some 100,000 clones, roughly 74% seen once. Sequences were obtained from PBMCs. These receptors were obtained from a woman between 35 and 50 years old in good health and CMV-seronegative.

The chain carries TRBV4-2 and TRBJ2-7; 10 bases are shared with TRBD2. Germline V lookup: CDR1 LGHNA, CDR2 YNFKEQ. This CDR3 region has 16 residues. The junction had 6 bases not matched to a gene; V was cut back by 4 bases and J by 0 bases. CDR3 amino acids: CASSLGAGGASYEQYF. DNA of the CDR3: TGTGCCAGCAGCCTGGGAGCGGGGGGGGCCTCCTACGAGCAGTACTTC.

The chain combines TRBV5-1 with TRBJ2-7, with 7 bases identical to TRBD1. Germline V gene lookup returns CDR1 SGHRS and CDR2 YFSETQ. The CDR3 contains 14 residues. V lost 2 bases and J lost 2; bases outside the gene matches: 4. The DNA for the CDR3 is TGCGCCAGCAGCTTCCAGGGGGTCGCCTACGAGCAGTACTTC. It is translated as CASSFQGVAYEQYF.

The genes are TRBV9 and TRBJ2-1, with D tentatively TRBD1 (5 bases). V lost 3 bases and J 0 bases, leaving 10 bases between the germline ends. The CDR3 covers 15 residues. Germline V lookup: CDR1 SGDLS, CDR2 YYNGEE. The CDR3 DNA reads TGTGCCAGCAGCGGCCGACAGCTCTCCTACAATGAGCAGTTCTTC. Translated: CASSGRQLSYNEQFF.

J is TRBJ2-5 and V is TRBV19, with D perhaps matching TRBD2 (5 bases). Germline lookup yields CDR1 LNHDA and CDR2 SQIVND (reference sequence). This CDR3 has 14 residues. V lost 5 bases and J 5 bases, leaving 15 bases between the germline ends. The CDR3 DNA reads TGTGCCAGTAGTCGTAGGGAGACTAAGGAGACCCAGTACTTC. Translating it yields CASSRRETKETQYF. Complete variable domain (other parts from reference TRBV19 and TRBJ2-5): DGGITQSPKYLFRKEGQNVTLSCEQNLNHDAMYWYRQDPGQGLRLIYYSQIVNDFQKGDIAEGYSVSREKKESFPLTVTSAQKNPTAFYLCASSRRETKETQYFGPGTRLLVL.

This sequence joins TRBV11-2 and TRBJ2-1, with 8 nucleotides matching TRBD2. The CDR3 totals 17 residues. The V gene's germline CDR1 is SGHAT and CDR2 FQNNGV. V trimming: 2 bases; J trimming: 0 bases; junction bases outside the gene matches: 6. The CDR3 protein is CASSLLGGGHSYNEQFF. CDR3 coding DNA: TGTGCCAGCAGCTTACTCGGGGGGGGCCACTCCTACAATGAGCAGTTCTTC.

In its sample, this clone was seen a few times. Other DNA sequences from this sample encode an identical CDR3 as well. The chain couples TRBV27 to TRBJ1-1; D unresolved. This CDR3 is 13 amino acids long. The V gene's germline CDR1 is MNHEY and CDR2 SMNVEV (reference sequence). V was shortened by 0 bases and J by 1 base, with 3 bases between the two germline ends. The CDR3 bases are TGTGCCAGCAGTTTATCGCGGAACACTGAAGCTTTCTTT. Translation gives CASSLSRNTEAFF.

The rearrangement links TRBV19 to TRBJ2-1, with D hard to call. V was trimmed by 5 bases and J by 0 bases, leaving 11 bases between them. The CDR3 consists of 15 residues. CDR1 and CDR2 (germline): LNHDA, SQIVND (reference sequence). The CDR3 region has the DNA TGTGCCAGTAGTCTTTCCGTTCTCTCCTACAATGAGCAGTTCTTC. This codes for CASSLSVLSYNEQFF. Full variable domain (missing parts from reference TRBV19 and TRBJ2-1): DGGITQSPKYLFRKEGQNVTLSCEQNLNHDAMYWYRQDPGQGLRLIYYSQIVNDFQKGDIAEGYSVSREKKESFPLTVTSAQKNPTAFYLCASSLSVLSYNEQFFGPGTRLTVL.

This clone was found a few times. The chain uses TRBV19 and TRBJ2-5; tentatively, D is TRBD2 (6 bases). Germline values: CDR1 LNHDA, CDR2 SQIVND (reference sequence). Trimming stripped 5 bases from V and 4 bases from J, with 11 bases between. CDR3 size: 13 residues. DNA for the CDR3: TGTGCCAGTAGTGTACCGGGACTAGAGACCCAGTACTTC. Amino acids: CASSVPGLETQYF.

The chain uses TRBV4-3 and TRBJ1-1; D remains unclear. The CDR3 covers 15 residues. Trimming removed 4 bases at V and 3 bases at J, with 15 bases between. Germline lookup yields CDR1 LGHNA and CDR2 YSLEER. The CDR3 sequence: CASSPSLGRHTEAFF. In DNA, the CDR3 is TGCGCCAGCAGCCCGTCCCTTGGGAGACACACTGAAGCTTTCTTT.

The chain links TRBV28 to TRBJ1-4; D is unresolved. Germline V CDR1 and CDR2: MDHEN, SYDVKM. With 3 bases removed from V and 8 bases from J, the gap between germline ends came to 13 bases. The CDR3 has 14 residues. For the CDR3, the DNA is TGTGCCAGCAGTTTTACCGCTGATGGCGAAAAACTGTTTTTT. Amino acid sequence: CASSFTADGEKLFF.

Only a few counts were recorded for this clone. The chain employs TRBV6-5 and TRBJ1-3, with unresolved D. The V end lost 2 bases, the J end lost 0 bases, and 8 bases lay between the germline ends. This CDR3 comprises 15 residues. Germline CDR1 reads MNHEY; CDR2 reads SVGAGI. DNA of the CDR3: TGTGCCAGCAGTTACCGGGAGAGCTCTGGAAACACCATATATTTT. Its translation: CASSYRESSGNTIYF.

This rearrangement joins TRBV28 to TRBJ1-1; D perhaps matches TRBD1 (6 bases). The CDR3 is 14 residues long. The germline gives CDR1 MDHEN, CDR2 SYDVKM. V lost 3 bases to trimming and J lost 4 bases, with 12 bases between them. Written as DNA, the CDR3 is TGTGCCAGCAGTTTTACGCAGGGGAGCACTGAAGCTTTCTTT. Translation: CASSFTQGSTEAFF.

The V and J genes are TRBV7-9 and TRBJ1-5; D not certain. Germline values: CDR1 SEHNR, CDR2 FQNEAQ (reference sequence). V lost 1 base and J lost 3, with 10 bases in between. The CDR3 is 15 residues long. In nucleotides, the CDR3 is TGTGCCAGCAGCTTAGATCGTCAGAACAATCAGCCCCAGCATTTT. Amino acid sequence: CASSLDRQNNQPQHF.

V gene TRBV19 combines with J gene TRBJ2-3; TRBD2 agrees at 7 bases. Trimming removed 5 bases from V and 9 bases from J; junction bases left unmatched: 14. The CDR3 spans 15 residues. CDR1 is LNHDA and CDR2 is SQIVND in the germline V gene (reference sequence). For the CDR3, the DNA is TGTGCCAGTAGTCTAACTAGCGCCATGGGGTACACGCAGTATTTT. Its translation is CASSLTSAMGYTQYF. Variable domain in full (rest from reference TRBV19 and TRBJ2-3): DGGITQSPKYLFRKEGQNVTLSCEQNLNHDAMYWYRQDPGQGLRLIYYSQIVNDFQKGDIAEGYSVSREKKESFPLTVTSAQKNPTAFYLCASSLTSAMGYTQYFGPGTRLTVL.

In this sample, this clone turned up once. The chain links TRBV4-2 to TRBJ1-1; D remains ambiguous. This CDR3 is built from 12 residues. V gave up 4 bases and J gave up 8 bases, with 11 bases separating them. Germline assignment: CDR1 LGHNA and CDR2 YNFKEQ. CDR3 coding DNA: TGTGCCAGCAGCCTACCGGGGAGCGAAGCTTTCTTT. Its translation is CASSLPGSEAFF.

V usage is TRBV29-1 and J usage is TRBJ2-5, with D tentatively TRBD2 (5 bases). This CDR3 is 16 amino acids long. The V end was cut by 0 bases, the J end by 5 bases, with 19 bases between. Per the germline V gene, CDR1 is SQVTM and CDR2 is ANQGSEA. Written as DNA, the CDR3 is TGCAGCGTTGAAGACCTCCGGGAACGGGTAGGGGAGACCCAGTACTTC. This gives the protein CSVEDLRERVGETQYF.

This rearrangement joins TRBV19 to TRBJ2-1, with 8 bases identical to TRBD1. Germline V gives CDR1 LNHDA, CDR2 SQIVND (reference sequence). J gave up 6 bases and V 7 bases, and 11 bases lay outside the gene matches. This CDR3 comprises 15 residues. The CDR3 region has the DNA TGTGCCAGTACCCCGGGACAGGTTGTGCCCAATGAGCAGTTCTTC. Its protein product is CASTPGQVVPNEQFF.

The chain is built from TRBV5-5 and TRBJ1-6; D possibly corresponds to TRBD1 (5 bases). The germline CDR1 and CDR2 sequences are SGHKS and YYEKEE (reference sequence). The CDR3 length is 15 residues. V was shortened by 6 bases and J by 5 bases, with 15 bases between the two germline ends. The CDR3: CASNRRGRDNSPLHF. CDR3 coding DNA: TGTGCCAGCAACAGGCGGGGAAGGGATAATTCACCCCTCCACTTT.